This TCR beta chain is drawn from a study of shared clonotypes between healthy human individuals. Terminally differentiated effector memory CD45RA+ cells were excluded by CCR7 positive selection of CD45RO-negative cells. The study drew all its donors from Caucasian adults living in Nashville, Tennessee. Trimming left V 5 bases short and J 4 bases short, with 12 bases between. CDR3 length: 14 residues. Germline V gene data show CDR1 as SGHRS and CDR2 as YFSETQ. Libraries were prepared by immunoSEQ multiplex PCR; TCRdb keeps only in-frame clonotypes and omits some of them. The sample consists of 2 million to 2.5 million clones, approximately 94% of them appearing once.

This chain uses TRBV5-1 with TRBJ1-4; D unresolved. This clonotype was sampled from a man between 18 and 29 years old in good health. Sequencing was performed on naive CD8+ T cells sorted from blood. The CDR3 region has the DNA TGCGCCAGCAGAGGGAGCTACATTAATGAAAAACTGTTTTTT. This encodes CASRGSYINEKLFF.